This T cell receptor (beta chain) was found in a study of blood T cell repertoires in COVID-19. Across the whole study: Donors in the United States, Italy and Spain gave samples during acute or convalescent COVID-19. The analysed material was cDNA or gDNA that came from T cells, B-cell-depleted T cells, or PBMCs.

This clone was found a few times. The CDR3 consists of 13 residues. The V gene lost 3 bases and the J gene lost 7 bases, with 7 bases spanning the gap. Germline V gene lookup returns CDR1 SGHTA and CDR2 FQGNSA. Source study methods: Amplified reference gene primers provided the basis for estimating nucleated cell counts. The protocol was immunoSEQ multiplex PCR, while the TCRdb copy is restricted to in-frame clones and leaves out a portion. V, J and clone size were drawn from that table, and D and trimming were deduced from the DNA. This sample has fewer than 75,000 clones, with 86% found just once. The chain joins TRBV7-2 to TRBJ1-6; no clear D gene. Sequenced input: peripheral blood. The clonotype originates from a man aged 50 to 60 with active COVID-19. The CDR3 reads CASSFRGNSPLHF. In DNA form, the CDR3 reads TGTGCCAGCAGCTTCCGGGGAAATTCACCCCTCCACTTT.